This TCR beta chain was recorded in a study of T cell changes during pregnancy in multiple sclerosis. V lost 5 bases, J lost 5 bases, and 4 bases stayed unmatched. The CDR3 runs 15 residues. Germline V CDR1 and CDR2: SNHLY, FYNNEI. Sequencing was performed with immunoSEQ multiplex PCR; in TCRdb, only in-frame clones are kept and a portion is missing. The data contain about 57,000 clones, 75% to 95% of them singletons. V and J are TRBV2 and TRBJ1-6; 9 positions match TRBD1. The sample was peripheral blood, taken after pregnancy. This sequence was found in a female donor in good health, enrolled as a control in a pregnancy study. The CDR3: CASSPGQGNNSPLHF. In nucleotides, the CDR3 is TGTGCCAGCAGTCCGGGACAGGGTAATAATTCACCCCTCCACTTT.